These T cell receptor beta chains were read from a single sample in a study of T cells in Graves' hyperthyroidism and ophthalmopathy. Using its own MiXCR run on the multiplex PCR reads, TCRdb lists one record per CDR3 protein. The sample has about 340,000 distinct CDR3 sequences, 15% to 20% seen once. The sequencing sample was made of blood. The receptors derive from a woman aged 50 to 60 with Graves' hyperthyroidism. The CDR3 runs from the conserved cysteine through the conserved F or W. D genes are given only for firm matches. Only part of the rows carry a size: once, few, many, or a class if the clone is expanded.

d_call: .; clone_size: many; j_call: TRBJ2-5; v_call: TRBV30; cdr3_nt: TGTGCCTGGAGTGTAAGAGAGGGGTGGGGGGAAGAGACCCAGTACTTC; cdr3_aa: CAWSVREGWGEETQYF
d_call: TRBD1; clone_size: few; j_call: TRBJ1-1; v_call: TRBV7-9; cdr3_nt: TGTGCCAGCAGCACGCGACAGGGGGAAGCTTTCTTT; cdr3_aa: CASSTRQGEAFF
d_call: .; clone_size: many; j_call: TRBJ2-7; v_call: TRBV12-3/TRBV12-4; cdr3_nt: TGTGCCAGCAGTGACCCGGCGGCCTGGTACGAGCAGTACTTC; cdr3_aa: CASSDPAAWYEQYF
d_call: .; clone_size: few; j_call: TRBJ1-2; v_call: TRBV10-3; cdr3_nt: TGTGCCATCAGTGAGACTCGGGGCCAGCAAGATGGCTACACCTTC; cdr3_aa: CAISETRGQQDGYTF
d_call: TRBD2; clone_size: .; j_call: TRBJ2-7; v_call: TRBV20-1; cdr3_nt: TGCAGTGCTGGGACTAGCGGGACCGAGCAGTACTTC; cdr3_aa: CSAGTSGTEQYF
d_call: TRBD2; clone_size: many; j_call: TRBJ2-3; v_call: TRBV20-1; cdr3_nt: TGCAGTGCTAGAGATAGGCGGGAGGGCCACGATACGCAGTATTTT; cdr3_aa: CSARDRREGHDTQYF
d_call: .; clone_size: .; j_call: TRBJ2-1; v_call: TRBV11-2; cdr3_nt: TGTGCCAGCAGCAAAACCCCGGGACGGAGGTCGTTCTTC; cdr3_aa: CASSKTPGRRSFF
d_call: .; clone_size: .; j_call: TRBJ2-2; v_call: TRBV4-1; cdr3_nt: TGCGCCAGCAGCCAAGAGACAGGCAACACCGGGGAGCTGTTTTTT; cdr3_aa: CASSQETGNTGELFF
d_call: .; clone_size: many; j_call: TRBJ2-1; v_call: TRBV6-1; cdr3_nt: TGTGCCAGCAGGGGGGGCCGCGACAATGAGCAGTTCTTC; cdr3_aa: CASRGGRDNEQFF
d_call: TRBD1; clone_size: many; j_call: TRBJ1-2; v_call: TRBV28; cdr3_nt: TGTGCCAGCAGTTTCCAGGACAGGGGAAACGGGGGCTACACCTTC; cdr3_aa: CASSFQDRGNGGYTF
d_call: TRBD2; clone_size: few; j_call: TRBJ2-3; v_call: TRBV6-2/TRBV6-3; cdr3_nt: TGTGCCAGCAGTTACCTTAGCGGGGGGTATAGCACAGATACGCAGTATTTT; cdr3_aa: CASSYLSGGYSTDTQYF
d_call: .; clone_size: .; j_call: TRBJ2-7; v_call: TRBV29-1; cdr3_nt: TGCAGCGTTGAAACCGACGGGGGAGAGACATACGAGCAGTACTTC; cdr3_aa: CSVETDGGETYEQYF
d_call: .; clone_size: many; j_call: TRBJ1-1; v_call: TRBV28; cdr3_nt: TGTGCCAGCAGTTTTAGGGCGGCTGAAGCTTTCTTT; cdr3_aa: CASSFRAAEAFF
d_call: TRBD2; clone_size: .; j_call: TRBJ2-1; v_call: TRBV11-2; cdr3_nt: TGTGCCAGCAGCTTAGAACTAGCGGGAGGGCGTGAGCAGTTCTTC; cdr3_aa: CASSLELAGGREQFF
d_call: TRBD1; clone_size: many; j_call: TRBJ1-1; v_call: TRBV18; cdr3_nt: TGTGCCAGCTCACCATCAGGGGGTTCCTTTGCTTTCTTT; cdr3_aa: CASSPSGGSFAFF
d_call: .; clone_size: .; j_call: TRBJ1-2; v_call: TRBV6-1; cdr3_nt: TGTGCCAGCAGTGAATCTGGCAGTCGGGGCTACACCTTC; cdr3_aa: CASSESGSRGYTF
d_call: TRBD2; clone_size: many; j_call: TRBJ2-7; v_call: TRBV30; cdr3_nt: TGTGCTGGTAGGCCCCCCATTACTAGCGGGAGCATCCTAGGAGAGCAGTACTTC; cdr3_aa: CAGRPPITSGSILGEQYF
d_call: TRBD2; clone_size: many; j_call: TRBJ2-1; v_call: TRBV5-1; cdr3_nt: TGCGCCAGCAGCACGAACCCCAGCGGGGGACATCCCAATGAGCAGTTCTTC; cdr3_aa: CASSTNPSGGHPNEQFF
d_call: .; clone_size: few; j_call: TRBJ1-5; v_call: TRBV5-5; cdr3_nt: TGTGCCAGCAGCTTAGAATTGGACAGCAATCAGCCCCAGCATTTT; cdr3_aa: CASSLELDSNQPQHF
d_call: .; clone_size: many; j_call: TRBJ2-5; v_call: TRBV3-1; cdr3_nt: TGTGCCAGCAGCCAAGAAGCGCGTCTCGGAGAGACCCAGTACTTC; cdr3_aa: CASSQEARLGETQYF
d_call: TRBD1; clone_size: .; j_call: TRBJ1-2; v_call: TRBV20-1; cdr3_nt: TGCAGTGCTATCGGACAGGGGGTCGTGGGCTACACCTTC; cdr3_aa: CSAIGQGVVGYTF
d_call: TRBD1; clone_size: few; j_call: TRBJ1-2; v_call: TRBV5-1; cdr3_nt: TGCGCCAGCAGCTTGGAAGACAGGGGGTCGAACTATGGCTACACCTTC; cdr3_aa: CASSLEDRGSNYGYTF
d_call: TRBD1; clone_size: few; j_call: TRBJ1-1; v_call: TRBV6-1; cdr3_nt: TGTGCCAGCAGTGAAAGCGGGACAGTTAACGCTGAAGCTTTCTTT; cdr3_aa: CASSESGTVNAEAFF
d_call: TRBD1; clone_size: many; j_call: TRBJ2-7; v_call: TRBV5-1; cdr3_nt: TGCGCCAGCAGCCACCGACAGGGGGCTTCCGAGCAGTACTTC; cdr3_aa: CASSHRQGASEQYF
d_call: TRBD1; clone_size: many; j_call: TRBJ2-7; v_call: TRBV6-1; cdr3_nt: TGTGCCAGCAGTTCCCGGGACAGGCGCTCCTACGAGCAGTACTTC; cdr3_aa: CASSSRDRRSYEQYF
d_call: .; clone_size: .; j_call: TRBJ1-6; v_call: TRBV12-3/TRBV12-4; cdr3_nt: TGTGCCAGCAGACAGGGTTGGGCTTCACCCCTCCACTTT; cdr3_aa: CASRQGWASPLHF
d_call: .; clone_size: .; j_call: TRBJ2-1; v_call: TRBV19; cdr3_nt: TGTGCCAGTAGTATAGACCGGGCGGGGAATGAGCAGTTCTTC; cdr3_aa: CASSIDRAGNEQFF
d_call: .; clone_size: .; j_call: TRBJ2-1; v_call: TRBV5-1; cdr3_nt: TGCGCCAGCAAGGGCAGGGGGGACAATGAGCAGTTCTTC; cdr3_aa: CASKGRGDNEQFF
d_call: .; clone_size: few; j_call: TRBJ2-3; v_call: TRBV19; cdr3_nt: TGTGCCAGTAGTAGTCGAGGCGGGATGGCCACAGATACGCAGTATTTT; cdr3_aa: CASSSRGGMATDTQYF
d_call: TRBD2; clone_size: .; j_call: TRBJ2-1; v_call: TRBV2; cdr3_nt: TGTGCCAGCAGTGAACGTACCGGGAGGGCCGGGGAGCAGTTCTTC; cdr3_aa: CASSERTGRAGEQFF
d_call: .; clone_size: few; j_call: TRBJ1-1; v_call: TRBV3-1; cdr3_nt: TGTGCCAGCAGCCATAGTACAGGAGCGAACACTGAAGCTTTCTTT; cdr3_aa: CASSHSTGANTEAFF
d_call: .; clone_size: few; j_call: TRBJ2-5; v_call: TRBV4-1; cdr3_nt: TGCGCCAGCAGCCAGGTTGTGAGGGAGACCCAGTACTTC; cdr3_aa: CASSQVVRETQYF
d_call: .; clone_size: .; j_call: TRBJ1-2; v_call: TRBV27; cdr3_nt: TGTGCCAGCAGCCCGAGGATAAGGGGAACAGGGATAGACGACTATGGCTACACCTTC; cdr3_aa: CASSPRIRGTGIDDYGYTF
d_call: .; clone_size: many; j_call: TRBJ1-4; v_call: TRBV11-2; cdr3_nt: TGTGCCAGCTCCCCTGCAGGTCAAAAACTGTTTTTT; cdr3_aa: CASSPAGQKLFF
d_call: .; clone_size: many; j_call: TRBJ2-3; v_call: TRBV3-1; cdr3_nt: TGTGCCAGCAGCCCGGACCCCACAGATACGCAGTATTTT; cdr3_aa: CASSPDPTDTQYF
d_call: TRBD2; clone_size: many; j_call: TRBJ2-3; v_call: TRBV20-1; cdr3_nt: TGCAGTGCTAGAGATGCGCGGGAGGTACGCACAGATACGCAGTATTTT; cdr3_aa: CSARDAREVRTDTQYF
d_call: TRBD2; clone_size: many; j_call: TRBJ2-1; v_call: TRBV12-3/TRBV12-4; cdr3_nt: TGTGCCAGCAGTTCGGGAGGACGAGGTGAGCAGTTCTTC; cdr3_aa: CASSSGGRGEQFF
d_call: .; clone_size: few; j_call: TRBJ1-3; v_call: TRBV6-1; cdr3_nt: TGTGCCAGCAACCAAGACAGTTCCTCTGGAAACACCATATATTTT; cdr3_aa: CASNQDSSSGNTIYF
d_call: .; clone_size: .; j_call: TRBJ2-4; v_call: TRBV16; cdr3_nt: TGTGCCAGCAGCCAATTGGGACCGGAGGCCAAAAACATTCAGTACTTC; cdr3_aa: CASSQLGPEAKNIQYF
d_call: .; clone_size: many; j_call: TRBJ2-3; v_call: TRBV18; cdr3_nt: TGTGCCAGCTCCCCCGGGGCGAGCACAGATACGCAGTATTTT; cdr3_aa: CASSPGASTDTQYF
d_call: .; clone_size: .; j_call: TRBJ1-4; v_call: TRBV9; cdr3_nt: TGTGCCAGCAGCGTAGATAAAGGGTGGGGTGAAAAACTGTTTTTT; cdr3_aa: CASSVDKGWGEKLFF
d_call: TRBD2; clone_size: many; j_call: TRBJ2-5; v_call: TRBV7-2; cdr3_nt: TGTGCCAGCAGCTTAGGACTAGCGGGGGAAGAGACCCAGTACTTC; cdr3_aa: CASSLGLAGEETQYF
d_call: .; clone_size: many; j_call: TRBJ2-2; v_call: TRBV12-3/TRBV12-4; cdr3_nt: TGTGCCAGCAGGGGACATCTAGGAGGCAGTATAGAAGCCGGGGAGCTGTTTTTT; cdr3_aa: CASRGHLGGSIEAGELFF
d_call: .; clone_size: many; j_call: TRBJ2-2; v_call: TRBV3-1; cdr3_nt: TGTGCCAGCAGCCAAGAACGTCGGGGGGAGCTGTTTTTT; cdr3_aa: CASSQERRGELFF
d_call: TRBD1; clone_size: few; j_call: TRBJ1-6; v_call: TRBV20-1; cdr3_nt: TGCAGTGCTCAAGCAGGGGGTGGTAATTCACCCCTCCACTTT; cdr3_aa: CSAQAGGGNSPLHF